This TCR beta chain was recorded in a study of beta chain features in type 1 diabetes. The investigators reverse transcribed all of the isolated RNA, so they sequenced expressed TCRB transcripts. Sequencing used immunoSEQ multiplex PCR; TCRdb keeps in-frame clones, though not all of them. This table holds under 350,000 clones, about 13% found once. Study-wide findings and caveats: Type 1 diabetes patients had moderately but significantly shorter TCRB CDR3s in all four CD4+ subsets.

V lost 3 bases, J lost 0 bases, and 10 bases lay in between. Germline V gene lookup returns CDR1 SGHRS and CDR2 YFSETQ. The CDR3 consists of 15 residues. On this clone itself: Its matching antigen is unknown.

This TCR was sampled from a young man with type 1 diabetes. Sequenced sample: naive CD4+ T cells from blood. The V gene is TRBV5-1, the J gene TRBJ1-5, with D unresolved. The CDR3 loop is CASSSIGDSNQPQHF. The DNA of the CDR3 is TGCGCCAGCAGCTCGATCGGGGATAGCAATCAGCCCCAGCATTTT.